A selection of T cell receptor beta chains follows, all from one sample in a study of blood T cell repertoires in COVID-19. Assay used: immunoSEQ multiplex PCR; TCRdb lists only in-frame clones, some missing. The table shows about 160,000 clones, with roughly 80% occurring only once. The sequencing input was PBMCs or T cells enriched from blood (not recorded which). The receptor source for this set is a woman aged 55-69 years who had recovered from COVID-19. The conserved cysteine and the conserved F or W are not part of the CDR3 here. Each record gives: J gene, V gene, CDR3 protein.

j_call: TRBJ2-7; v_call: TRBV2; cdr3_aa: ASSPTSAYEQY
j_call: TRBJ2-5; v_call: TRBV7-3; cdr3_aa: ASSLIRQETQY
j_call: TRBJ1-1; v_call: TRBV2; cdr3_aa: ASRTGYTEAF
j_call: TRBJ2-1; v_call: TRBV24-1; cdr3_aa: ATSARGEGNEQF
j_call: TRBJ2-7; v_call: TRBV6-1; cdr3_aa: ASSDASLPAGMHEQY
j_call: TRBJ1-1; v_call: TRBV28; cdr3_aa: ASRNTGGRAEAF
j_call: TRBJ2-5; v_call: TRBV10-3; cdr3_aa: AISDRETQY
j_call: TRBJ2-7; v_call: TRBV6-5; cdr3_aa: ASSYSSGQPYEQY
j_call: TRBJ1-1; v_call: TRBV29-1; cdr3_aa: SVVRGLNTEAF
j_call: TRBJ2-1; v_call: TRBV4-1; cdr3_aa: ASSPTRTGVYNEQF
j_call: TRBJ2-7; v_call: TRBV11-2; cdr3_aa: ASSRPGQGNYEQY
j_call: TRBJ2-5; v_call: TRBV29-1; cdr3_aa: SARGTGETQY
j_call: TRBJ1-2; v_call: TRBV6-5; cdr3_aa: ASRLGTGYGYT
j_call: TRBJ1-4; v_call: TRBV19; cdr3_aa: ASSIEVFPEKLF
j_call: TRBJ2-3; v_call: TRBV6-6; cdr3_aa: ASSYLTQASTDTQY
j_call: TRBJ2-7; v_call: TRBV5-5; cdr3_aa: ASSRNRQGGEQY
j_call: TRBJ2-7; v_call: TRBV15; cdr3_aa: ASTDRGLEQY
j_call: TRBJ1-1; v_call: TRBV18; cdr3_aa: ASSPPRQGGLNTEAF
j_call: TRBJ1-2; v_call: TRBV5-6; cdr3_aa: ASSLDPGSNYGYT
j_call: TRBJ1-6; v_call: TRBV15; cdr3_aa: ATSRDRRSNSPLH
j_call: TRBJ2-7; v_call: TRBV12-3/TRBV12-4; cdr3_aa: ASSLGRNYEQY
j_call: TRBJ2-3; v_call: TRBV9; cdr3_aa: ASSVVGGGASDTQY
j_call: TRBJ2-3; v_call: TRBV18; cdr3_aa: ASSPRPAGGPRDTDTQY
j_call: TRBJ2-3; v_call: TRBV5-6; cdr3_aa: ASSPGAADTQY
j_call: TRBJ2-7; v_call: TRBV2; cdr3_aa: ASNPGTSGDHEQY
j_call: TRBJ1-2; v_call: TRBV18; cdr3_aa: ASSPRGQGSHYGYT
j_call: TRBJ1-5; v_call: TRBV19; cdr3_aa: ASRTASSKPQH
j_call: TRBJ2-1; v_call: TRBV2; cdr3_aa: ASNRGGYNEQF
j_call: TRBJ1-3; v_call: TRBV5-1; cdr3_aa: ASSSQTGAGNTIY
j_call: TRBJ1-1; v_call: TRBV10-3; cdr3_aa: AISAAGGRTEAF
j_call: TRBJ2-3; v_call: TRBV30; cdr3_aa: AWSIDYSTDTQY
j_call: TRBJ1-5; v_call: TRBV27; cdr3_aa: ASSFVGGRNQPQH
j_call: TRBJ1-2; v_call: TRBV7-2; cdr3_aa: ASREPDRGVHGYT
j_call: TRBJ1-2; v_call: TRBV7-2; cdr3_aa: ASSLDFGAGQGYT
j_call: TRBJ1-6; v_call: TRBV9; cdr3_aa: ASSGEGETPLH
j_call: TRBJ2-5; v_call: TRBV7-9; cdr3_aa: ASSLARTGAETQY
j_call: TRBJ1-1; v_call: TRBV5-1; cdr3_aa: ASSLGSGMNTEAF
j_call: TRBJ1-3; v_call: TRBV25-1; cdr3_aa: ASRDTLSGNTIY
j_call: TRBJ2-2; v_call: TRBV27; cdr3_aa: ASRATSGGPGELF